This T cell receptor (beta chain) appears in the sequencing data of a study of blood T cell repertoires in COVID-19. At the level of the study: PBMCs, B-cell-depleted T cells, or T cells provided the cDNA or gDNA that made up the material.

This clone turned up a few times. The CDR3 contains 14 residues. Trimming cost V 5 bases and J 4 bases; bases outside gene matches: 7. Per the germline V gene, CDR1 is SGDLS and CDR2 is YYNGEE. The data were produced by immunoSEQ multiplex PCR, yet TCRdb's version contains in-frame clones alone and is incomplete. The table has 75,000 to 100,000 clones, about 90% seen once. The V gene is TRBV9, the J gene TRBJ1-1, with 8 nucleotides matching TRBD1. The source is a human donor with acute or convalescent COVID-19. The donor label of this sample is uncertain. Sequences were obtained from peripheral blood. CDR3 coding DNA: TGTGCCAGCAGTTCCACAGGGGGGGGCACTGAAGCTTTCTTT. This translates into CASSSTGGGTEAFF.